The 8 T cell receptor beta chains below all came from one sample that was sequenced in a study of CD8+ T cells in alopecia areata. Extracted from the samples, RNA was reverse transcribed into cDNA to serve as the sequencing template. Measured with immunoSEQ multiplex PCR; TCRdb has only the in-frame clones, and not every one. The sample lists more than 200,000 clones; approximately 72% were seen once. Treatment reported: oral pan-JAK inhibitor, 5-10 mg twice daily. The source material was CD4+ T cells sorted from blood, sampled at roughly week 45, from a patient treated with tofacitinib. The origin of the receptors is a human donor with alopecia areata.

The V and J genes are TRBV6-6 and TRBJ2-4, with TRBD2 matching 14 bases. V gave up 5 bases and J gave up 7 bases; unmatched junction bases: 4. The germline V gene has CDR1 MNHNY and CDR2 SVGAGI (reference sequence). This CDR3 has 15 residues. The CDR3 reads CASSLRTSGGNIQYF. The CDR3 nucleotides read TGTGCCAGCAGTCTCCGGACTAGCGGGGGGAACATTCAGTACTTC.

V and J are TRBV5-6 and TRBJ1-6, with 7 bases identical to TRBD1. The CDR3 covers 15 residues. The germline V gene encodes CDR1 SGHDT and CDR2 YYEEEE. Unmatched junction bases numbered 5, after V lost 2 bases and J lost 6 bases. The CDR3: CASSFRQGFNSPLHF. The CDR3 nucleotides are TGTGCCAGCAGCTTTAGACAGGGATTTAATTCACCCCTCCACTTT.

The chain couples TRBV7-2 to TRBJ2-1; D is unresolved. The germline CDR1 and CDR2 sequences are SGHTA and FQGNSA. The CDR3 is 14 residues long. V lost 6 bases and J 9 bases, leaving 18 bases between the germline ends. DNA for the CDR3: TGTGCCAGCAGTATTAGAAACCCGTCGGGTGAGCAGTTCTTC. Encoded protein: CASSIRNPSGEQFF. The full variable domain, its missing parts supplied by reference TRBV7-2 and TRBJ2-1, is GAGVSQSPSNKVTEKGKDVELRCDPISGHTALYWYRQSLGQGLEFLIYFQGNSAPDKSGLPSDRFSAERTGGSVSTLTIQRTQQEDSAVYLCASSIRNPSGEQFFGPGTRLTVL.

This clone has a handful of counts. V and J are TRBV29-1 and TRBJ2-1, with 8 bases lining up with TRBD1. The CDR3 runs 12 residues. J was trimmed by 6 bases and V by 7 bases; bases with no gene match: 5. From germline, CDR1 is SQVTM and CDR2 ANQGSEA. The CDR3 sequence is CSGGTGLNEQFF. The CDR3 nucleotides read TGCAGCGGGGGGACAGGTCTCAATGAGCAGTTCTTC.

The rearrangement joins TRBV7-3 to TRBJ2-7, with a possible D match to TRBD1 (6 bases). The CDR3 spans 13 residues. The ends were cut back, 5 bases at V and 4 bases at J, with 12 bases in the middle. The germline gives CDR1 SGHTA, CDR2 FQGTGA. The CDR3 loop is CASSAGTPYEQYF. The CDR3, as DNA: TGTGCCAGCAGCGCCGGGACACCGTACGAGCAGTACTTC.

The V and J genes are TRBV30 and TRBJ1-6, with 7 bases that match TRBD1. The germline V gene has CDR1 GTSNPN and CDR2 SVGIG (reference sequence). V shed 3 bases, J shed 9 bases, and the junction held 11 bases outside the gene matches. This CDR3 has 15 residues. CDR3 sequence (DNA): TGTGCCTGGAGCCGCCCGACAGGGATCAGTTCACCCCTCCACTTT. This sequence encodes CAWSRPTGISSPLHF.

J is TRBJ1-5 and V is TRBV5-1, with 8 bases identical to TRBD1. There are 15 residues in the CDR3. With V trimmed by 5 bases and J by 3 bases, 7 bases remained unmatched. Germline CDR1 SGHRS, CDR2 YFSETQ. The CDR3 nucleotides are TGCGCCAGCAGAGAGACAGGGGACCCCAATCAGCCCCAGCATTTT. Its protein is CASRETGDPNQPQHF.

This clone has only one observation. V is TRBV11-2 and J is TRBJ2-7, with a weak D call TRBD1 (5 bases). The CDR3 is made up of 14 amino acids. Germline V gene sequence: CDR1 SGHAT, CDR2 FQNNGV. V gave up 0 bases and J gave up 1 base, with 7 bases separating them. CDR3 DNA sequence: TGTGCCAGCAGCTTAGAGCAGGGTTCCTACGAGCAGTACTTC. This sequence encodes CASSLEQGSYEQYF.